The 24 T cell receptor beta chains below come from one sample, sequenced in a study of ipilimumab plus nivolumab after autologous stem cell transplantation. Sequencing was performed with immunoSEQ multiplex PCR; in TCRdb, only in-frame clones are kept and a portion is missing. The table records about 40,000 clones, around 93% of them present only once. The sequences come from PBMCs, collected in a trial of ipilimumab plus nivolumab as post-transplant consolidation. The receptors derive from a male donor with multiple myeloma.

The genes are TRBV6-1 and TRBJ2-7; D is unclear. CDR1 and CDR2 (germline): MNHNS, SASEGT. V dropped 2 bases and J dropped 3 bases, with 17 bases sitting between them. The CDR3 loop spans 16 amino acids. The CDR3 nucleotides are TGTGCCAGCAGTGAATTTATGCCCTCGCCGGTCTACGAGCAGTACTTC. Its translation: CASSEFMPSPVYEQYF.

The chain joins TRBV19 to TRBJ2-1, with D possibly being TRBD1 (6 bases). The CDR3 runs 15 residues. The germline V gene has CDR1 LNHDA and CDR2 SQIVND (reference sequence). Trimming removed 9 bases at V and 8 bases at J, with 23 bases between. Written as DNA, the CDR3 is TGTGCCAGCACGGCCCCAGGGGCGGCACAGGATGAGCAGTTCTTC. It is translated as CASTAPGAAQDEQFF.

The chain recombines TRBV27 with TRBJ1-2, with 8 bases matching TRBD1. V shed 6 bases and J 3 bases; nucleotides not matched to a gene: 3. The CDR3 runs 13 residues. Germline V lookup: CDR1 MNHEY, CDR2 SMNVEV (reference sequence). Written as DNA, the CDR3 is TGTGCCAGCAGCCTGACAGGGGACTATGGCTACACCTTC. Translation: CASSLTGDYGYTF.

V and J are TRBV11-2 and TRBJ2-7, with D maybe TRBD2 (7 bases). V was shortened by 3 bases and J by 10 bases, with 13 bases between the two germline ends. CDR3 size: 12 residues. Germline V gene data show CDR1 as SGHAT and CDR2 as FQNNGV. CDR3 sequence reads: CASSLHRDYQYF. CDR3 nucleotide sequence: TGTGCCAGCAGCTTGCACAGGGACTATCAGTACTTC.

The chain couples TRBV27 to TRBJ2-1; D is undetermined. This CDR3 contains 15 residues. From germline, CDR1 is MNHEY and CDR2 SMNVEV (reference sequence). V was trimmed by 2 bases and J by 2 bases, leaving 10 bases between them. The CDR3: CASSLTGGAYNEQFF. Written as DNA, the CDR3 is TGTGCCAGCAGTTTAACGGGTGGGGCCTACAATGAGCAGTTCTTC.

This chain links TRBV4-1 with TRBJ1-2; D is ambiguous. The CDR3 has 17 amino acids. Germline assignment: CDR1 MGHRA and CDR2 YSYEKL. Trimming pared 1 base from V and 0 bases from J, leaving 15 bases between. The CDR3 here is CASSQGRRALPNYGYTF. The DNA for the CDR3 is TGCGCCAGCAGCCAAGGGCGGAGGGCGCTCCCTAACTATGGCTACACCTTC.

V usage is TRBV27 and J usage is TRBJ1-6; D unresolved. There are 16 residues in the CDR3. The ends were cut back, 2 bases at V and 3 bases at J, with 11 bases in the middle. Germline CDR1 is MNHEY and CDR2 is SMNVEV (reference sequence). In DNA, the CDR3 is TGTGCCAGCAGTTTAACGGGCAGAATCTATAATTCACCCCTCCACTTT. Protein product: CASSLTGRIYNSPLHF.

CDR3 nucleotides: TGCGCCAGCAGCCAAGATCAGGGGATAATGACAGATACGCAGTATTTT. This encodes CASSQDQGIMTDTQYF. The rearrangement joins TRBV4-1 to TRBJ2-3; perhaps TRBD1 as D (6 bases). CDR1 is MGHRA and CDR2 is YSYEKL in the germline V gene. This CDR3 spans 16 amino acids. V dropped 0 bases and J dropped 3 bases, with 13 bases sitting between them.

The chain has TRBV30 and TRBJ2-7, with D unresolved. CDR1 is GTSNPN and CDR2 is SVGIG in the germline V gene (reference sequence). The CDR3 is made up of 15 amino acids. Trimming stripped 4 bases from V and 0 bases from J, with 16 bases between. The CDR3 nucleotides read TGTGCCTGGAAACCAGCTATGCGTAGCTCCTACGAGCAGTACTTC. It translates to CAWKPAMRSSYEQYF.

Notes on this clone: The identical CDR3 is also encoded by other nucleotide sequences in the sample. The CDR3 here is CASSYGDRLTDTQYF. The CDR3 DNA sequence: TGTGCCAGCAGTTACGGGGACAGACTCACAGATACGCAGTATTTT. This sequence joins TRBV6-5 and TRBJ2-3; 7 bases align to TRBD1. V was clipped by 2 bases and J by 2 bases; unmatched bases: 4. There are 15 residues in the CDR3. Per the germline V gene, CDR1 is MNHEY and CDR2 is SVGAGI.

This clone was detected only a few times. The gene calls are TRBV6-1 and TRBJ1-6; D is undetermined. Germline V gene sequence: CDR1 MNHNS, CDR2 SASEGT. This CDR3 has 11 amino acids. Trimming took 8 bases from V and 5 from J, leaving 4 bases between them. CDR3 in amino acids: CASQNNSPLHF. CDR3 DNA sequence: TGTGCCAGCCAGAATAATTCACCCCTCCACTTT.

The chain couples TRBV27 to TRBJ2-7; D unresolved. V lost 6 bases, J lost 1 base, and 19 bases lay in between. CDR3 length: 16 amino acids. CDR1 is MNHEY, CDR2 SMNVEV, per germline (reference sequence). CDR3 residues: CASSSFRGRLSYEQYF. The CDR3 DNA reads TGTGCCAGCAGCAGTTTTAGAGGACGTTTATCCTACGAGCAGTACTTC.

The rearrangement joins TRBV25-1 to TRBJ1-1; TRBD1 is a possible D gene (5 bases). Germline-derived CDR1 and CDR2 are MGHDK and SYGVNS. The CDR3 runs 16 residues. The V and J ends lost 6 bases and 2 bases respectively, with 19 bases between them. The CDR3 nucleotides read TGTGCCAGCAGCTCCGGGACCCACCCGGGAAACACTGAAGCTTTCTTT. Encoded protein: CASSSGTHPGNTEAFF.

This clone was seen a few times. V usage is TRBV7-2 and J usage is TRBJ2-7, with 8 bases identical to TRBD1. CDR1 and CDR2 from the germline V gene are SGHTA and FQGNSA. CDR3 length equals 14 residues. J gave up 6 bases and V 4 bases, and 8 bases lay outside the gene matches. DNA for the CDR3: TGTGCCAGCAGCTCCAATCGGGACAGGCCCGAGCAGTACTTC. Encoded protein: CASSSNRDRPEQYF.

The chain joins TRBV19 to TRBJ1-5; D is perhaps TRBD1 (5 bases). The CDR3 is 15 residues long. The V and J ends lost 2 bases and 5 bases respectively, with 13 bases between them. Germline V lookup: CDR1 LNHDA, CDR2 SQIVND (reference sequence). CDR3 DNA sequence: TGTGCCAGTAGTATAATCGGGGCTGGGTATCAGCCCCAGCATTTT. This codes for CASSIIGAGYQPQHF.

This chain connects TRBV6-6 to TRBJ1-2, with D possibly TRBD1 on 6 matching bases. Germline CDR1 and CDR2: MNHNY and SVGAGI (reference sequence). The CDR3 spans 11 residues. Trimming removed 11 bases from V and 4 bases from J, with 11 bases in between. CDR3 bases: TGTGCCGCGGGGGCGGGCTATGGCTACACCTTC. This translates into CAAGAGYGYTF.

The chain recombines TRBV5-6 with TRBJ2-7; 9 bases fit TRBD1. The CDR3 covers 16 residues. Trimming removed 4 bases from V and 2 bases from J; junction bases left unmatched: 10. In germline, CDR1 is SGHDT, CDR2 YYEEEE. For the CDR3, the DNA is TGTGCCAGCAGCAGGGCCGGGACAGGGAGCGCCTACGAGCAGTACTTC. Translation gives CASSRAGTGSAYEQYF.

This clone appeared once. The chain joins TRBV9 to TRBJ2-3; 8 bases fit TRBD2. The V and J ends lost 4 bases and 10 bases, in that order; junction bases with no gene match: 14. CDR3 length: 15 residues. Germline V CDR1 and CDR2: SGDLS, YYNGEE. CDR3 DNA sequence: TGTGCCAGCAGCCCCCCGGGGTTAGCGGGGTCTGCGCAGTATTTT. It specifies CASSPPGLAGSAQYF.

This chain joins TRBV2 and TRBJ2-1; the D is unclear. From germline, CDR1 is SNHLY and CDR2 FYNNEI. Trimming took 6 bases from V and 13 from J, leaving 10 bases between them. The length of the CDR3 is 10 residues. CDR3 sequence (DNA): TGTGCCAGCAGGGGCCAAAATCAGTTCTTC. Translating it yields CASRGQNQFF.

The chain couples TRBV11-2 to TRBJ2-7, with TRBD2 matching over 11 bases. Germline CDR1 is SGHAT and CDR2 is FQNNGV. The CDR3 runs to 16 residues. V shed 3 bases, J shed 4 bases, and the junction held 8 bases outside the gene matches. Written as DNA, the CDR3 is TGTGCCAGCAGCTTCCGCCCCATAGCGGGGGGGTACGAGCAGTACTTC. Protein sequence: CASSFRPIAGGYEQYF.

This clone was detected once. This chain uses TRBV6-5 with TRBJ2-1; no clear D gene. This CDR3 spans 13 amino acids. Trimming took 2 bases from V and 9 from J, leaving 11 bases between them. The germline V gene has CDR1 MNHEY and CDR2 SVGAGI. The CDR3 DNA reads TGTGCCAGCAGTTACGGATGGGCTTTTGAGCAGTTCTTC. Residues: CASSYGWAFEQFF.

The chain links TRBV7-2 to TRBJ1-5; D not resolved. Germline V gene lookup returns CDR1 SGHTA and CDR2 FQGNSA. The CDR3 runs to 14 residues. The ends were cut back, 2 bases at V and 0 bases at J, with 5 bases in the middle. For the CDR3, the DNA is TGTGCCAGCAGCTTAAGCAATAGCAATCAGCCCCAGCATTTT. It codes for CASSLSNSNQPQHF.

V and J are TRBV7-8 and TRBJ1-5; D is unclear. Trimming removed 5 bases at V and 0 bases at J, with 11 bases between. CDR3 length: 15 residues. The germline CDR1 and CDR2 sequences are SGHVS and FQNEAQ. The CDR3 loop is CASSQGTASNQPQHF. CDR3 nucleotides: TGTGCCAGCAGCCAAGGAACCGCTAGCAATCAGCCCCAGCATTTT.

The gene calls are TRBV5-6 and TRBJ2-1; D is ambiguous. The CDR3 is 14 residues long. The V gene's germline CDR1 is SGHDT and CDR2 YYEEEE. Trimming took off 2 bases at V and 5 bases at J, with 11 bases between the two ends. CDR3 sequence reads: CASSFRAIDNEQFF. The CDR3 nucleotides are TGTGCCAGCAGCTTCCGGGCGATCGACAATGAGCAGTTCTTC.